The present T cell receptor (beta chain) was sequenced within a study of T cells after yellow fever vaccination. The CDR3 is 12 amino acids. V shed 5 bases and J shed 4 bases, with 11 bases lying between them. Germline V lookup: CDR1 GTSNPN, CDR2 SVGIG (reference sequence). Worth noting for this clonotype: Its antigen remains unknown.

Study results and caveats: Weaker overall, the secondary response nonetheless peaked faster (day 5 versus 15). Among primary-vaccination clones, most reappeared after the booster, at almost 98% for CD4 and under 90% for CD8. CD4 and CD8 compartments shared a small share of clonotypes, likely from convergent recombination.

They built TCR cDNA with 5'RACE template switching, a step that put in a universal primer site and UMIs. TCRdb called the 5' RACE reads again in MiXCR, with one record for every CDR3 protein. The sample carries some 240,000 distinct CDR3 sequences, 3.2% recorded once. V is TRBV30 and J is TRBJ1-1; no firm D call. Source: CD4+ T cells sorted from PBMCs, taken 10 days after the yellow fever booster vaccination. This clonotype was obtained from a young man who received the YFV17D yellow fever vaccine. The CDR3 nucleotides read TGTGCCTGGGGCGCCCGGGGCACTGAAGCTTTCTTT. Residues: CAWGARGTEAFF.